These 3 T cell receptor beta chains came from one sample sequenced in a study of blood T cell repertoires in COVID-19. Libraries were prepared by immunoSEQ multiplex PCR; TCRdb keeps only in-frame clonotypes and omits some of them. The repertoire holds around 190,000 clones, with approximately 80% as singletons. The material sequenced was peripheral blood. The receptors were gathered from a middle-aged woman with COVID-19, enrolled during active disease.

The J gene is TRBJ2-7, the V gene TRBV29-1; TRBD2 matches 11 bases. Germline CDR1 SQVTM, CDR2 ANQGSEA. Losses at the gene ends were 6 bases for V and 7 bases for J; bases not matched to a gene: 8. The CDR3 spans 13 residues. CDR3 region: CSVELAGVDEQYF. DNA for the CDR3: TGCAGCGTAGAACTAGCGGGAGTTGATGAGCAGTACTTC.

The V gene is TRBV7-9, the J gene TRBJ2-3, with TRBD2 identical over 10 bases. CDR3 size: 17 residues. With 3 bases clipped from V and 4 bases from J, the junction kept 10 bases outside the gene matches. From germline, CDR1 is SEHNR and CDR2 FQNEAQ (reference sequence). This CDR3 is CASSFVMGSGRADTQYF. CDR3 nucleotides: TGTGCCAGCAGCTTTGTTATGGGGAGCGGGAGGGCAGATACGCAGTATTTT.

The rearrangement links TRBV29-1 to TRBJ2-5, with D possibly TRBD2 on 5 matching bases. This CDR3 has 12 residues. V was shortened by 6 bases and J by 4 bases, with 12 bases between the two germline ends. Per the germline V gene, CDR1 is SQVTM and CDR2 is ANQGSEA. In nucleotides, the CDR3 is TGCAGCGTCGGCCGCGAGGGAGAGACCCAGTACTTC. As protein: CSVGREGETQYF.